Below, one TCR beta chain is given with its context. Germline V CDR1 and CDR2: SGHRS, YFSETQ. The CDR3 extends over 16 amino acids. The junction had 7 bases not matched to a gene; V was cut back by 2 bases and J by 3 bases. This sample is part of a study of blood T cell repertoires in COVID-19. TCRdb keeps only in-frame clones here, not all; method: immunoSEQ multiplex PCR. Found here are 200,000 to 250,000 clones, around 83% of them singletons; the top ten hold about 10%. The TCR sequence derives from an elderly man with acute or convalescent COVID-19. The sequenced material came from peripheral blood. J is TRBJ1-3 and V is TRBV5-1; 8 nucleotides agree with TRBD1. The CDR3 loop is CASSLGQGPGGNTIYF. Written as DNA, the CDR3 is TGCGCCAGCAGCTTAGGACAGGGCCCGGGTGGAAACACCATATATTTT.